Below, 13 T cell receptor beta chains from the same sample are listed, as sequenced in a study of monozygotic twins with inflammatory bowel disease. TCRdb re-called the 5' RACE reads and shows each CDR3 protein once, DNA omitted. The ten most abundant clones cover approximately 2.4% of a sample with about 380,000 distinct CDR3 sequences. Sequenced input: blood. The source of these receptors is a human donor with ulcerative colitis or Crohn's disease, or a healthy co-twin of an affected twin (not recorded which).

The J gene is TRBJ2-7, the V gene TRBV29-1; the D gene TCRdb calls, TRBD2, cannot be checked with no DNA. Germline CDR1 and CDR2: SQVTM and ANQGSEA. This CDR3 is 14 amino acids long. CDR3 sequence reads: CSVITGLAFYEQYF.

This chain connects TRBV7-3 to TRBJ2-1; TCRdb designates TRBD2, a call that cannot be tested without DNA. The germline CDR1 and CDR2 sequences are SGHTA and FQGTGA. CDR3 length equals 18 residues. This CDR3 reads CASSQKRVGTSSYNEQFF.

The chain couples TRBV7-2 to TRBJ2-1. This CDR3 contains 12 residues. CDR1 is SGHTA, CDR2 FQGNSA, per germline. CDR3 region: CASSLSINEQFF.

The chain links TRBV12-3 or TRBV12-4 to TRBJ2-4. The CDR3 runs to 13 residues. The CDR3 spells CASSPELLNIQYF.

The CDR3 sequence: CASSPLLDRTQETQYF. This sequence joins TRBV18 and TRBJ2-5; TCRdb's D call, TRBD1, is unchecked because there is no DNA. Germline V CDR1 and CDR2: KGHSH, LQKENI. The CDR3 is made up of 16 amino acids. The full variable domain, completed using reference TRBV18 and TRBJ2-5, is NAGVMQNPRHLVRRRGQEARLRCSPMKGHSHVYWYRQLPEEGLKFMVYLQKENIIDESGMPKERFSAEFPKEGPSILRIQQVVRGDSAAYFCASSPLLDRTQETQYFGPGTRLLVL.

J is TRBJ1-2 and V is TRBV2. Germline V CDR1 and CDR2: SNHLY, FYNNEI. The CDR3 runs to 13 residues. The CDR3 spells CASSASSNYGYTF.

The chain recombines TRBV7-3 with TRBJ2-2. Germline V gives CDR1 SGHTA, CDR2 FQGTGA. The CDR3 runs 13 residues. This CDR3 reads CASSFIGNGELFF.

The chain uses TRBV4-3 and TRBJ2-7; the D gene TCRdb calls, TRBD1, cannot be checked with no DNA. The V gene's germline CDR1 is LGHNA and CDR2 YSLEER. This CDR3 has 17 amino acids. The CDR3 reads CASSQDVMGQGANEQYF.

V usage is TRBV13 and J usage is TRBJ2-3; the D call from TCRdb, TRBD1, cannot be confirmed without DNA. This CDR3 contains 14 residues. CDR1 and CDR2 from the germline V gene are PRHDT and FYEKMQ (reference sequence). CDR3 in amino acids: CASSLATGRGTQYF.

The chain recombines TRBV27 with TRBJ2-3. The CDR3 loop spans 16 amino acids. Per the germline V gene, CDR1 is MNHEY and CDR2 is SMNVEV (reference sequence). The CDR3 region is CASSFIDRLGTDTQYF.

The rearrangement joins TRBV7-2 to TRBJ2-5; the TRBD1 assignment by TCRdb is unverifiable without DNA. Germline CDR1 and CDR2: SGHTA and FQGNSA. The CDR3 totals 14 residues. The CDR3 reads CASSLAGRGETQYF. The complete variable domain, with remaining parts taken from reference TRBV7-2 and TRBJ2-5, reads GAGVSQSPSNKVTEKGKDVELRCDPISGHTALYWYRQSLGQGLEFLIYFQGNSAPDKSGLPSDRFSAERTGGSVSTLTIQRTQQEDSAVYLCASSLAGRGETQYFGPGTRLLVL.

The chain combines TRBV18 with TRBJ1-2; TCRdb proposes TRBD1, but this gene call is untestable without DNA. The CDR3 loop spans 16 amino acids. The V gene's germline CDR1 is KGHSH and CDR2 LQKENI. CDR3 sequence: CASSPRDRGPFFGYTF.

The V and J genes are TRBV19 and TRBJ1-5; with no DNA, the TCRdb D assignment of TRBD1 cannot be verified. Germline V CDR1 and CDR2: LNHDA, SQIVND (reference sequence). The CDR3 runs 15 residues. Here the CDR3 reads CASSRRDRDYRPQHF.